The 28 T cell receptor beta chains given below trace back to one sample, sequenced in a study of blood T cell repertoires in COVID-19. Some clones are missing from TCRdb's copy, which holds only in-frame ones; the method was immunoSEQ multiplex PCR. Of approximately 74,000 clones listed, around 90% are singletons. Source material: peripheral blood. The receptors were sampled from an older man with acute or convalescent COVID-19.

The chain carries TRBV19 and TRBJ1-4, with 7 bases that match TRBD1. The CDR3 consists of 16 residues. Trimming took 5 bases from V and 8 from J; bases not matched to a gene: 14. The V gene's germline CDR1 is LNHDA and CDR2 SQIVND (reference sequence). The CDR3 is CASSASLTGIGEKLFF. CDR3 nucleotide sequence: TGTGCCAGTAGTGCGAGCCTGACAGGGATTGGAGAAAAACTGTTTTTT.

The rearrangement links TRBV6-2 or TRBV6-3 to TRBJ2-7; D might be TRBD2 (5 bases). Per germline, CDR1 MNHEY and CDR2 SVGEGT. This CDR3 spans 16 amino acids. The germline V and J ends were trimmed by 4 bases and 1 base, with 17 bases remaining between them. CDR3 region: CASSFGLGVYSYEQYF. Written as DNA, the CDR3 is TGTGCCAGCAGTTTTGGGCTGGGAGTCTATTCCTACGAGCAGTACTTC.

The chain uses TRBV29-1 and TRBJ1-2; the D gene is possibly TRBD1 (5 bases). The germline CDR1 and CDR2 sequences are SQVTM and ANQGSEA. This CDR3 is built from 15 residues. V gave up 0 bases and J gave up 6 bases, with 17 bases separating them. CDR3 DNA sequence: TGCAGCGTTGAAGAAGGGGCCACCCTACCTAATGGCTACACCTTC. It is translated as CSVEEGATLPNGYTF.

The chain couples TRBV5-6 to TRBJ1-5, with D possibly matching TRBD1 (5 bases). The CDR3 has 15 residues. Germline CDR1 and CDR2: SGHDT and YYEEEE. V dropped 4 bases and J dropped 5 bases, with 16 bases sitting between them. In nucleotides, the CDR3 is TGTGCCAGCAGCGACCGGGTGGGACTACATCAGCCCCAGCATTTT. Residues: CASSDRVGLHQPQHF.

The rearrangement uses TRBV10-3 and TRBJ2-3, with TRBD2 matching 10 bases. The CDR3 covers 15 residues. Trimming at V came to 7 bases and at J to 4 bases, leaving 8 bases not matched to a gene. Germline CDR1 ENHRY, CDR2 SYGVKD. In DNA form, the CDR3 reads TGTGCCATCACAGGCACTAGCGGGGCTGCAGATACGCAGTATTTT. This codes for CAITGTSGAADTQYF.

The genes are TRBV19 and TRBJ1-5; 8 bases line up with TRBD1. V lost 4 bases and J lost 1; bases outside the gene matches: 3. The germline CDR1 and CDR2 sequences are LNHDA and SQIVND (reference sequence). The CDR3 sequence is 15 residues long. CDR3 sequence (DNA): TGTGCCAGTAGTACCACAGGGGGGAGCAATCAGCCCCAGCATTTT. Encoded protein: CASSTTGGSNQPQHF.

This clone was counted once. This chain connects TRBV5-1 to TRBJ1-6, with TRBD1 matching over 9 bases. The CDR3 is 15 residues long. Per germline, CDR1 SGHRS and CDR2 YFSETQ. The J segment lost 7 bases and the V segment lost 4 bases, leaving 6 bases of the junction unmatched. CDR3 amino acids: CASSPGTGPNSPLHF. In DNA, the CDR3 is TGCGCCAGCAGCCCCGGGACAGGGCCAAATTCACCCCTCCACTTT. Combining the CDR3 with reference TRBV5-1 and TRBJ1-6 gives the whole variable domain KAGVTQTPRYLIKTRGQQVTLSCSPISGHRSVSWYQQTPGQGLQFLFEYFSETQRNKGNFPGRFSGRQFSNSRSEMNVSTLELGDSALYLCASSPGTGPNSPLHFGNGTRLTVT.

The CDR3: CASSLPGFNEKLFF. The CDR3, as DNA: TGTGCCAGCAGTTTACCAGGGTTTAATGAAAAACTGTTTTTT. This chain connects TRBV28 to TRBJ1-4; possibly TRBD1 for D (5 bases). Germline CDR1 MDHEN, CDR2 SYDVKM. The CDR3 covers 14 residues. Trimming removed 2 bases from V and 4 bases from J, with 8 bases in between.

Here the CDR3 DNA reads TGCGCCAGCAGAGTAACAGGGGATGGAGTGAACGAGCAGTACTTC. This encodes CASRVTGDGVNEQYF. The gene calls are TRBV10-2 and TRBJ2-7; TRBD1 aligns across 7 bases. The J segment lost 5 bases and the V segment lost 6 bases, leaving 13 bases of the junction unmatched. Germline assignment: CDR1 WSHSY and CDR2 SAAADI. CDR3 length: 15 amino acids.

The chain is built from TRBV7-9 and TRBJ1-6; 11 bases map to TRBD1. Trimming cost V 5 bases and J 8 bases; bases outside gene matches: 8. CDR1 is SEHNR, CDR2 FQNEAQ, per germline (reference sequence). CDR3 length equals 16 residues. In DNA form, the CDR3 reads TGTGCCAGCAGCCCACAGGGGACAGGGGGTCATTCACCCCTCCACTTT. Its protein product is CASSPQGTGGHSPLHF.

This clone was picked up one time. The chain joins TRBV7-2 to TRBJ2-5; D may be TRBD1 (6 bases). The CDR3 has 14 residues. V dropped 4 bases and J dropped 2 bases, with 11 bases sitting between them. The germline CDR1 and CDR2 sequences are SGHTA and FQGNSA. CDR3 in amino acids: CASSSETGQETQYF. DNA of the CDR3: TGTGCCAGCAGCTCCGAGACAGGACAAGAGACCCAGTACTTC.

The V call is TRBV6-5, the J call TRBJ2-1, with a weak D call TRBD1 (6 bases). CDR3 size: 14 residues. V lost 6 bases and J lost 7, with 16 bases in between. Germline V CDR1 and CDR2: MNHEY, SVGAGI. The CDR3 is CASSARLGANEQFF. For the CDR3, the DNA is TGTGCCAGCAGCGCCCGTCTGGGGGCTAATGAGCAGTTCTTC.

The rearrangement joins TRBV7-2 to TRBJ1-2; a weak D match, TRBD1 (5 bases). Germline assignment: CDR1 SGHTA and CDR2 FQGNSA. V lost 1 base and J 3 bases, leaving 15 bases between the germline ends. The CDR3 has 16 residues. CDR3 in DNA: TGTGCCAGCAGCTTAGTTGGGGGGGGAGCCCACTATGGCTACACCTTC. It encodes CASSLVGGGAHYGYTF.

The J gene is TRBJ1-2, the V gene TRBV20-1; D gene unclear. CDR1 and CDR2 from the germline V gene are DFQATT and SNEGSKA (reference sequence). Trimming stripped 5 bases from V and 8 bases from J, with 9 bases between. This CDR3 comprises 10 residues. The CDR3: CSARGGGYTF. Written as DNA, the CDR3 is TGCAGTGCTCGGGGTGGAGGCTACACCTTC.

The V gene is TRBV7-2, the J gene TRBJ2-3, with D possibly being TRBD1 (6 bases). Trimming left V 4 bases short and J 0 bases short, with 14 bases between. The CDR3 consists of 16 residues. Germline lookup yields CDR1 SGHTA and CDR2 FQGNSA. The CDR3 loop is CASSSALTGSTDTQYF. CDR3 in DNA: TGTGCCAGCAGCTCCGCCTTGACAGGTAGCACAGATACGCAGTATTTT.

The rearrangement joins TRBV5-1 to TRBJ2-1; D not certain. Per germline, CDR1 SGHRS and CDR2 YFSETQ. Trimming stripped 4 bases from V and 5 bases from J, with 10 bases between. CDR3 length equals 13 residues. The CDR3 DNA reads TGCGCCAGCAGCCGCATACCAGACAATGAGCAGTTCTTC. This codes for CASSRIPDNEQFF.

J is TRBJ1-2 and V is TRBV9; 9 nucleotides line up with TRBD1. Germline CDR1 is SGDLS and CDR2 is YYNGEE. Losses at the gene ends were 0 bases for V and 0 bases for J; bases not matched to a gene: 9. The CDR3 has 18 residues. In DNA form, the CDR3 reads TGTGCCAGCAGCGTAGCTGCGGGGGACAGGGATACTAACTATGGCTACACCTTC. It specifies CASSVAAGDRDTNYGYTF.

The genes are TRBV7-9 and TRBJ2-2; 7 bases align to TRBD2. CDR1 is SEHNR, CDR2 FQNEAQ, per germline (reference sequence). The CDR3 covers 16 residues. With 3 bases clipped from V and 5 bases from J, the junction kept 9 bases outside the gene matches. The CDR3 reads CASSFPPGLITGELFF. CDR3 sequence (DNA): TGTGCCAGCAGCTTTCCGCCGGGACTAATAACCGGGGAGCTGTTTTTT. Drawing the rest from reference TRBV7-9 and TRBJ2-2, the complete variable domain is DTGVSQNPRHKITKRGQNVTFRCDPISEHNRLYWYRQTLGQGPEFLTYFQNEAQLEKSRLLSDRFSAERPKGSFSTLEIQRTEQGDSAMYLCASSFPPGLITGELFFGEGSRLTVL.

The V and J genes are TRBV10-1 and TRBJ2-7; 10 nucleotides agree with TRBD1. V dropped 3 bases and J dropped 2; count of bases not matched to a gene: 4. The CDR3 length is 15 residues. The germline V gene encodes CDR1 WNHNN and CDR2 SYGVQD (reference sequence). The CDR3 is CASSDGTGAPYEQYF. CDR3 coding DNA: TGCGCCAGCAGTGACGGGACAGGGGCCCCCTACGAGCAGTACTTC.

V usage is TRBV12-3 or TRBV12-4 and J usage is TRBJ2-7; perhaps TRBD2 as D (7 bases). V was clipped by 8 bases and J by 7 bases, with 18 bases between them. The CDR3 covers 13 residues. CDR3 amino acids: CASRRGGIGEQYF. For the CDR3, the DNA is TGTGCCAGCCGTAGGGGGGGAATAGGGGAGCAGTACTTC.

V is TRBV7-3 and J is TRBJ2-7; D gene ambiguous. This CDR3 comprises 13 residues. CDR1 and CDR2 (germline): SGHTA, FQGTGA. V dropped 5 bases and J dropped 2 bases, with 10 bases sitting between them. CDR3 nucleotides: TGTGCCAGCAGCCCCCCGGGTACCTACGAGCAGTACTTC. It yields the protein CASSPPGTYEQYF.

Comment on this clone: Other DNA variants within this sample encode the same CDR3. The chain recombines TRBV18 with TRBJ1-6; D unresolved. This CDR3 contains 12 residues. V was pared by 2 bases and J by 10 bases, with 6 bases between. Germline assignment: CDR1 KGHSH and CDR2 LQKENI. The CDR3 protein is CASSPGGSPLHF. DNA for the CDR3: TGTGCCAGCTCACCAGGAGGCTCACCCCTCCACTTT.

V and J are TRBV27 and TRBJ2-2; D gene unclear. The CDR3 runs to 13 residues. Germline values: CDR1 MNHEY, CDR2 SMNVEV (reference sequence). V lost 2 bases to trimming and J lost 12 bases, with 13 bases between them. In DNA, the CDR3 is TGTGCCAGCAGTTTAATGGGCCCCCATAAGCTGTTTTTT. This codes for CASSLMGPHKLFF.

This clone was seen more than once but under ten times. The chain links TRBV6-5 to TRBJ1-2, with D perhaps TRBD1 (6 bases). V was shortened by 6 bases and J by 3 bases, with 11 bases between the two germline ends. The CDR3 totals 13 residues. Germline CDR1 and CDR2: MNHEY and SVGAGI. The CDR3, as DNA: TGTGCCAGCAGGGACAGCTTCTACTATGGCTACACCTTC. The encoded protein is CASRDSFYYGYTF.

The V call is TRBV27, the J call TRBJ1-1, with D maybe TRBD1 (6 bases). Trimming took 2 bases from V and 4 from J, leaving 14 bases between them. Germline lookup yields CDR1 MNHEY and CDR2 SMNVEV (reference sequence). This CDR3 spans 15 amino acids. In DNA form, the CDR3 reads TGTGCCAGCAGTTTAAGGGGGGGAAGGGGCACTGAAGCTTTCTTT. Amino acids: CASSLRGGRGTEAFF.

V and J are TRBV28 and TRBJ1-5; 9 bases match TRBD1. Germline CDR1 is MDHEN and CDR2 is SYDVKM. V shed 4 bases and J 1 base; nucleotides not matched to a gene: 5. CDR3 size: 16 residues. The CDR3: CASSWTGTGSNQPQHF. CDR3 nucleotides: TGTGCCAGCAGTTGGACCGGGACAGGGAGCAATCAGCCCCAGCATTTT.

Note on this clone: The identical CDR3 is also encoded by other nucleotide sequences in the sample. V gene TRBV7-2 combines with J gene TRBJ1-5, with D perhaps TRBD1 (6 bases). CDR3 length: 14 residues. V was trimmed by 2 bases and J by 7 bases, leaving 12 bases between them. Germline lookup yields CDR1 SGHTA and CDR2 FQGNSA. The CDR3 DNA reads TGTGCCAGCAGCTTATCTTCGGGGGGCCAGCCCCAGCATTTT. Protein product: CASSLSSGGQPQHF. The full variable domain, in which reference TRBV7-2 and TRBJ1-5 provide the parts outside the CDR3, is GAGVSQSPSNKVTEKGKDVELRCDPISGHTALYWYRQSLGQGLEFLIYFQGNSAPDKSGLPSDRFSAERTGGSVSTLTIQRTQQEDSAVYLCASSLSSGGQPQHFGDGTRLSIL.

The chain joins TRBV7-2 to TRBJ2-3; D is possibly TRBD1 (5 bases). Germline CDR1 reads SGHTA; CDR2 reads FQGNSA. The CDR3 extends over 17 amino acids. Trimming removed 5 bases from V and 2 bases from J, with 20 bases in between. The DNA for the CDR3 is TGTGCCAGCAGCAAAGATAGTGGGGCTAGAAACACAGATACGCAGTATTTT. Its protein product is CASSKDSGARNTDTQYF.